The next 10 T cell receptor beta chains were all read from a single sample in a study of blood T cell repertoires in COVID-19. The data were produced by immunoSEQ multiplex PCR, yet TCRdb's version contains in-frame clones alone and is incomplete. The table has about 170,000 clones, roughly 84% seen once. Sample: peripheral blood. The receptor source for this set is a human donor with acute or convalescent COVID-19. The donor label of this sample is uncertain.

DNA of the CDR3: TGTGCCACCAGAAGCGGGGTTACCTACGAGCAGTACTTC. Amino acid sequence: CATRSGVTYEQYF. This chain links TRBV28 with TRBJ2-7, with 7 bases matching TRBD2. The CDR3 is 13 residues long. In germline, CDR1 is MDHEN, CDR2 SYDVKM. The V and J ends lost 10 bases and 2 bases, in that order; junction bases with no gene match: 8.

This sequence joins TRBV3-1 (or the pseudogene TRBV3-2) and TRBJ2-1; no reliable D call. The length of the CDR3 is 12 residues. Germline V gives CDR1 LGHDT, CDR2 YNNKEL (reference sequence). V was cut by 2 bases and J by 4 bases, with 3 bases left in between. CDR3 DNA: TGTGCCAGCAGCCAAACTTACAATGAGCAGTTCTTC. This translates into CASSQTYNEQFF.

The chain has TRBV19 and TRBJ2-7; D perhaps matches TRBD1 (6 bases). The CDR3 runs 15 residues. CDR1 LNHDA and CDR2 SQIVND come from the germline V gene (reference sequence). Between the trimmed V and J ends, which lost 5 bases and 4 bases, there was a span of 18 bases. The CDR3 region has the DNA TGTGCCAGTAGTTTAAGAGCCCAGGGGACATACGAGCAGTACTTC. Translation gives CASSLRAQGTYEQYF.

The chain carries TRBV6-6 and TRBJ1-2; D is possibly TRBD1 (6 bases). V was shortened by 0 bases and J by 6 bases, with 11 bases between the two germline ends. CDR3 length equals 14 residues. Germline assignment: CDR1 MNHNY and CDR2 SVGAGI (reference sequence). Here the CDR3 reads CASSYSTRGDGYTF. Written as DNA, the CDR3 is TGTGCCAGCAGTTACTCGACCAGGGGCGATGGCTACACCTTC.

The J gene is TRBJ1-1, the V gene TRBV6-6, with D hard to call. The CDR3 length is 13 residues. Trimming cost V 5 bases and J 2 bases, with 9 bases left between them. Germline V gene data show CDR1 as MNHNY and CDR2 as SVGAGI (reference sequence). The DNA of the CDR3 is TGTGCCAGCAGTACCATGGCTAACACTGAAGCTTTCTTT. Protein: CASSTMANTEAFF.

The chain recombines TRBV14 with TRBJ1-6; D gene unclear. The CDR3 covers 15 residues. Germline V gene data show CDR1 as SGHDN and CDR2 as FVKESK. Trimming pared 1 base from V and 9 bases from J, leaving 13 bases between. CDR3 in amino acids: CASSQGNGVGSPLHF. CDR3 coding DNA: TGTGCCAGCAGCCAAGGAAACGGGGTCGGTTCACCCCTCCACTTT.

This chain uses TRBV9 with TRBJ2-6; 9 bases agree with TRBD1. J was trimmed by 4 bases and V by 3 bases; bases with no gene match: 11. Per the germline V gene, CDR1 is SGDLS and CDR2 is YYNGEE. The CDR3 is 18 amino acids. The CDR3 bases are TGTGCCAGCAGCGGGGTGACAGGGGGGGCCTTCGGGGCCAACGTCCTGACTTTC. Encoded protein: CASSGVTGGAFGANVLTF.

This chain connects TRBV6-1 to TRBJ1-6; a weak D match, TRBD1 (6 bases). CDR1 is MNHNS and CDR2 is SASEGT in the germline V gene. Trimming stripped 5 bases from V and 6 bases from J, with 17 bases between. This CDR3 comprises 16 residues. The CDR3 DNA reads TGTGCCAGCAGTCAAGGCCGGACAGTGGGTAATTCACCCCTCCACTTT. This gives the protein CASSQGRTVGNSPLHF.

The chain couples TRBV5-1 to TRBJ1-2; tentatively, D is TRBD1 (6 bases). This CDR3 is built from 14 residues. V was shortened by 0 bases and J by 4 bases, with 10 bases between the two germline ends. CDR1 and CDR2 from the germline V gene are SGHRS and YFSETQ. The CDR3 DNA sequence: TGCGCCAGCAGCTTGGATACAGGGCCCTATGGCTACACCTTC. This codes for CASSLDTGPYGYTF.

The chain recombines TRBV30 with TRBJ2-7; D remains unclear. Trimming stripped 2 bases from V and 2 bases from J, with 7 bases between. From germline, CDR1 is GTSNPN and CDR2 SVGIG (reference sequence). The CDR3 covers 12 residues. CDR3 coding DNA: TGTGCCTGGAGTCCATCCCCCTACGAGCAGTACTTC. The encoded protein is CAWSPSPYEQYF.